This paragraph covers one TCR beta chain sequence. Trimming took off 5 bases at V and 0 bases at J, with 11 bases between the two ends. This CDR3 comprises 15 residues. Germline V CDR1 and CDR2: LNHNV, YYDKDF (reference sequence). This sample was taken from a study of blood T cells in healthy people across ages. For the second PCR, which ran for 7 to 11 cycles, a sample-barcoded 5' primer and a J-beta primer mix were used. Each CDR3 protein gets one entry after TCRdb re-called the 5' RACE reads with MiXCR. The sample records approximately 830,000 distinct CDR3 sequences, 60% to 80% being singletons. This TCR came from a young man in good health. The sequencing input was blood. The chain couples TRBV15 to TRBJ2-4; D call uncertain. The CDR3 spells CATSSSRLAKNIQYF. The CDR3 coding sequence is TGTGCCACCAGCTCAAGCCGGCTAGCCAAAAACATTCAGTACTTC.